The entry below describes one T cell receptor (beta chain). Antigen specificity is unknown. The V end lost 1 base, the J end lost 5 bases, and 14 bases lay between the germline ends. The CDR3 runs 15 residues. Germline loops: CDR1 SGHTA, CDR2 FQGNSA. TCRdb called the 5' RACE reads again in MiXCR, with one record for every CDR3 protein. In the table there are about 750,000 distinct CDR3 sequences, under 20% of which are singletons. These data originate in a study of CD8 T cells in ankylosing spondylitis. General study results and limits: Within ankylosing spondylitis blood, a TCR beta motif made up of roughly eight highly homologous variants appeared to be characteristic. There were earlier reports of some motif variants in reactive arthritis synovial fluid and blood. Significant enrichment of disease-linked clones was reported in matched ankylosing spondylitis synovial fluid. Peripheral blood samples showed relatively rare disease-linked clones, and these clones were CD8+.

This sequence joins TRBV7-2 and TRBJ2-5, with D possibly being TRBD1 or TRBD2 (5 bases each). This sequence was found in a male donor with ankylosing spondylitis. Sequencing input: blood, either unsorted or a sorted T cell fraction (not recorded which). For the CDR3, the DNA is TGTGCCAGCAGCTTAGAAGGGGCGGGTTGGGAGACCCAGTACTTC. Residues: CASSLEGAGWETQYF.